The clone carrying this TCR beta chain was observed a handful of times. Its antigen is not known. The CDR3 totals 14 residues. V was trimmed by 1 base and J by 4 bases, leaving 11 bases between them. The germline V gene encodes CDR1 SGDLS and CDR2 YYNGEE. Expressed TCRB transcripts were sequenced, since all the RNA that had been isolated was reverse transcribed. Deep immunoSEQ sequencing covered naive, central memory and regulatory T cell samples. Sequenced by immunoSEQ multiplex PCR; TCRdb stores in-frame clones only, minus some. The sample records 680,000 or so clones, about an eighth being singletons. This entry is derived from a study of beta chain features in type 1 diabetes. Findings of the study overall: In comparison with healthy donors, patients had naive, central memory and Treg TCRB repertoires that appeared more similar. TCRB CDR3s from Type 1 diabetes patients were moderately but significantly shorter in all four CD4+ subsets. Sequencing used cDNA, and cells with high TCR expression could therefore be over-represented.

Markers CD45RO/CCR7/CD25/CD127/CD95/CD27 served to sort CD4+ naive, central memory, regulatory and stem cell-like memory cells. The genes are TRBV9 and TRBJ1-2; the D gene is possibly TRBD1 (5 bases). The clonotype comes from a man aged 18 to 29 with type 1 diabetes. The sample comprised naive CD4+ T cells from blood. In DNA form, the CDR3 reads TGTGCCAGCAGCGTATCTTCAGGGCCCTATGGCTACACCTTC. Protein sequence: CASSVSSGPYGYTF.